A selection of T cell receptor beta chains follows, all from one sample in a study of T-cell reconstitution after alpha-beta-depleted transplantation in children. Via MiXCR, TCRdb re-called the PCR reads, giving one row per CDR3 protein. The table has some 460,000 distinct CDR3 sequences, about 16% seen once. This material consisted of PBMCs, mostly from graft donor cells, taken 360 days after TCRalphabeta/CD19-depleted stem cell transplant. Receptor source: a boy less than two years old who had a stem cell transplant for Wiskott-Aldrich syndrome, so the T cells may come from the graft donor. CDR3s include the opening cysteine and the closing phenylalanine or tryptophan. D genes are given only for firm matches. The size field is filled for only some rows; it gives once, few, many or a size class.

D gene | J gene | V gene | clone size | CDR3 DNA | CDR3 protein
TRBD2 | TRBJ2-1 | TRBV12-3/TRBV12-4 | - | TGTGCCAGCAGACCCCCTAGCGGGGGTTACAATGAGCAGTTCTTC | CASRPPSGGYNEQFF
TRBD1 | TRBJ2-7 | TRBV28 | - | TGTGCCAGCAGTTTAGGGACAGCGACCCACTACGAGCAGTACTTC | CASSLGTATHYEQYF
TRBD1 | TRBJ2-3 | TRBV5-1 | few | TGCGCCAGCAGCTTGCAGACAGGGGGGGATACGCAGTATTTT | CASSLQTGGDTQYF
- | TRBJ2-1 | TRBV6-5 | few | TGTGCCAGCAGATACCCCGGGACCATTTTCTCCTACAATGAGCAGTTCTTC | CASRYPGTIFSYNEQFF
TRBD2 | TRBJ2-2 | TRBV9 | few | TGTGCCAGCAGCGTGGGAATCGGACTAGCGGCCAACACCGGGGAGCTGTTTTTT | CASSVGIGLAANTGELFF
- | TRBJ2-1 | TRBV9 | - | TGTGCCAGCAGCGTAGGGGTTTCCTACAATGAGCAGTTCTTC | CASSVGVSYNEQFF
TRBD2 | TRBJ2-7 | TRBV11-2 | - | TGTGCCAGCAGCCTAAGGGCCGGGACTAGCGGTTTTAGCTCCTACGAGCAGTACTTC | CASSLRAGTSGFSSYEQYF
- | TRBJ1-2 | TRBV5-1 | - | TGCGCCAGCAGCTTGGCAGACTATGGCTACACCTTC | CASSLADYGYTF
- | TRBJ2-3 | TRBV29-1 | - | TGCAGCGCGTCCAGTACCACAGATACGCAGTATTTT | CSASSTTDTQYF
- | TRBJ2-7 | TRBV15 | - | TGTGCCACCGCCGACTTTTTCTCCTACGAGCAGTACTTC | CATADFFSYEQYF
- | TRBJ2-2 | TRBV15 | few | TGTGCCACCGGGACTGCGAACACCGGGGAGCTGTTTTTT | CATGTANTGELFF
- | TRBJ2-5 | TRBV4-1 | few | TGCGCCAGCAGCCACTCTACCGGGACATCACAAGAGACCCAGTACTTC | CASSHSTGTSQETQYF
- | TRBJ2-5 | TRBV29-1 | - | TGCAGCGTTGAAAAACAACCTGCCGCCCAAGAGACCCAGTACTTC | CSVEKQPAAQETQYF
- | TRBJ2-7 | TRBV18 | few | TGTGCCAGCTCACGCAACCCCTCGGAGGGCTACGAGCAGTACTTC | CASSRNPSEGYEQYF
- | TRBJ2-5 | TRBV28 | few | TGTGCCAGCAGTCCCCCGGGACTTCTAGAGACCCAGTACTTC | CASSPPGLLETQYF
TRBD1 | TRBJ2-4 | TRBV7-2 | - | TGTGCCAGCAGCTTAGGGCCTACAGGGGGCTTCCAAAACATTCAGTACTTC | CASSLGPTGGFQNIQYF
- | TRBJ2-1 | TRBV12-3/TRBV12-4 | many | TGTGCCAGCAGTTTAATCCTGGAGCAGTTCTTC | CASSLILEQFF
- | TRBJ2-1 | TRBV12-3/TRBV12-4 | - | TGTGCCAGCAGACTGAACCCCCGATTTGCCCCAAACAATGAGCAGTTCTTC | CASRLNPRFAPNNEQFF
TRBD2 | TRBJ2-7 | TRBV3-1 | - | TGTGCCAGCAGCCAAGCTAGCGGGGGAGCCTACGAGCAGTACTTC | CASSQASGGAYEQYF
- | TRBJ1-1 | TRBV7-9 | few | TGTGCCAGCAGCCGTCCCGGGACCGTCATGAACACTGAAGCTTTCTTT | CASSRPGTVMNTEAFF
- | TRBJ2-3 | TRBV3-1 | few | TGTGCCAGCAGCCCGGACACCTATTCTTTCACAGATACGCAGTATTTT | CASSPDTYSFTDTQYF
TRBD1 | TRBJ2-5 | TRBV5-4 | - | TGTGCCAGCAGCCACGGACAGGGGAGACAAGAGACCCAGTACTTC | CASSHGQGRQETQYF
- | TRBJ2-1 | TRBV20-1 | few | TGCAGTGCTAGCGGCCCCACCTACAATGAGCAGTTCTTC | CSASGPTYNEQFF
- | TRBJ2-5 | TRBV28 | - | TGTGCCAGCAGTTTAGGGAGGTCCATAAAAGAGACCCAGTACTTC | CASSLGRSIKETQYF
TRBD2 | TRBJ2-7 | TRBV29-1 | - | TGCAGCGGGACGGGGCGGGAGAGCGAGCAGTACTTC | CSGTGRESEQYF
TRBD2 | TRBJ2-4 | TRBV4-1 | - | TGCGCCAGCAGCCAAGATCCAGGGAGGGCCCTAGCCAAAAACATTCAGTACTTC | CASSQDPGRALAKNIQYF
- | TRBJ2-1 | TRBV5-1 | few | TGCGCCAGCAGCAAAACAAGAGGGGACCACAATGAGCAGTTCTTC | CASSKTRGDHNEQFF
TRBD1 | TRBJ2-7 | TRBV7-9 | - | TGTGCCAGCAGCTTAGAGCCGACAGGGCGCTCCTACGAGCAGTACTTC | CASSLEPTGRSYEQYF
- | TRBJ1-6 | TRBV12-3/TRBV12-4 | - | TGTGCCAGCAGTTTAGGCAGGGAAAATTCACCCCTCCACTTT | CASSLGRENSPLHF
- | TRBJ2-1 | TRBV5-5 | few | TGTGCCAGCAGCACAGGACAGAACTCCTACAATGAGCAGTTCTTC | CASSTGQNSYNEQFF
- | TRBJ2-1 | TRBV4-3 | - | TGCGCCAGCAGCCAAGACCCAGCCACTTTTTACAATGAGCAGTTCTTC | CASSQDPATFYNEQFF
- | TRBJ2-7 | TRBV10-3 | - | TGTGCCATCAGCCTGGAAGAAGCGTGGACCTACGAGCAGTACTTC | CAISLEEAWTYEQYF
TRBD2 | TRBJ2-7 | TRBV18 | - | TGTGCCAGCTCACCTTGGGGGGGTTACGAGCAGTACTTC | CASSPWGGYEQYF
- | TRBJ2-2 | TRBV19 | - | TGTGCCAGTAGTATAGCACAAACACTCACCGGGGAGCTGTTTTTT | CASSIAQTLTGELFF
- | TRBJ2-5 | TRBV27 | - | TGTGCCAGCAGTGAGACTAGACTGACAGAGACCCAGTACTTC | CASSETRLTETQYF
- | TRBJ2-1 | TRBV5-1 | many | TGCGCCAGCAGCGCGGGACTCATCAATGAGCAGTTCTTC | CASSAGLINEQFF